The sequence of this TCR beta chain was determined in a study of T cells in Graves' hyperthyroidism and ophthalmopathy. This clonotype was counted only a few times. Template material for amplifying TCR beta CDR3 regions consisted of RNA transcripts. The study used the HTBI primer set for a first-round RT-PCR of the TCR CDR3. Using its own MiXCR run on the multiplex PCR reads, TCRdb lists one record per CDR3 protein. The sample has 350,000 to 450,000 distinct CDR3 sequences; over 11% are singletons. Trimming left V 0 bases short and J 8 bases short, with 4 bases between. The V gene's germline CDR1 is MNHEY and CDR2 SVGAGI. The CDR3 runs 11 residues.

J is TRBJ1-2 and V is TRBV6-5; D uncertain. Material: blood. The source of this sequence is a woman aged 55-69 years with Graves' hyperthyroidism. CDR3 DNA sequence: TGTGCCAGCAGTTACTCAGCCGGCTACACCTTC. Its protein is CASSYSAGYTF.